This T cell receptor beta chain was identified in a study of metastatic and nonmetastatic thyroid tumors. Study-wide context: Across peripheral blood and tumor or nodule tissue samples taken from malignant and benign thyroid patients, the repertoires were compared with one another.

This clone was seen only a few times. No patient received treatment before thyroid surgery. TCRdb re-analyzed the PCR reads using MiXCR. The sample includes around 89,000 clones, approximately 15% seen only once; the top ten take 3.6%. V was clipped by 6 bases and J by 0 bases; unmatched bases: 5. The CDR3 loop spans 17 amino acids. Per the germline V gene, CDR1 is MDHEN and CDR2 is SYDVKM. This TCR was recovered from a female donor with papillary thyroid cancer or a benign thyroid nodule (not recorded which). Some clones in this sample may be carry-over from other donors' samples. Sequencing was done on a sample of blood. The chain combines TRBV28 with TRBJ2-2; TRBD1 matches 12 bases. The CDR3 here is CASSSGTGGANTGELFF. The CDR3 DNA sequence: TGTGCCAGCAGCTCCGGGACAGGGGGCGCGAACACCGGGGAGCTGTTTTTT. Full variable domain (remainder filled in from reference TRBV28 and TRBJ2-2): DVKVTQSSRYLVKRTGEKVFLECVQDMDHENMFWYRQDPGLGLRLIYFSYDVKMKEKGDIPEGYSVSREKKERFSLILESASTNQTSMYLCASSSGTGGANTGELFFGEGSRLTVL.